This TCR beta chain was recorded in a study of post-analysis software for immune sequencing data. Unique molecular identifiers were built into the TCR beta cDNA libraries. TCRdb redid the calling of the PCR reads with MiXCR, one entry per CDR3 protein. Among about 760,000 distinct CDR3 sequences listed, around 27% were seen once. The germline CDR1 and CDR2 sequences are LGHDT and YNNKEL (reference sequence). V was shortened by 1 base and J by 0 bases, with 10 bases between the two germline ends. The CDR3 spans 16 residues. Overall study results and limits: Controls showed lower frequencies than patients for five TRBV segments, and TRBV5-6, TRBV5-1 and TRBV20-1 were among these.

This clonotype was seen more than once but under ten times. The antigen is unknown. The J gene is TRBJ2-4, the V gene TRBV3-1, with a weak D call TRBD2 (6 bases). Sequencing was done on a sample of blood. This TCR was sampled from a girl aged 10 to 17 with multiple sclerosis. The chain's CDR3 is CASSQGGGLAKNIQYF. The CDR3 nucleotides are TGTGCCAGCAGCCAAGGTGGGGGACTAGCCAAAAACATTCAGTACTTC.